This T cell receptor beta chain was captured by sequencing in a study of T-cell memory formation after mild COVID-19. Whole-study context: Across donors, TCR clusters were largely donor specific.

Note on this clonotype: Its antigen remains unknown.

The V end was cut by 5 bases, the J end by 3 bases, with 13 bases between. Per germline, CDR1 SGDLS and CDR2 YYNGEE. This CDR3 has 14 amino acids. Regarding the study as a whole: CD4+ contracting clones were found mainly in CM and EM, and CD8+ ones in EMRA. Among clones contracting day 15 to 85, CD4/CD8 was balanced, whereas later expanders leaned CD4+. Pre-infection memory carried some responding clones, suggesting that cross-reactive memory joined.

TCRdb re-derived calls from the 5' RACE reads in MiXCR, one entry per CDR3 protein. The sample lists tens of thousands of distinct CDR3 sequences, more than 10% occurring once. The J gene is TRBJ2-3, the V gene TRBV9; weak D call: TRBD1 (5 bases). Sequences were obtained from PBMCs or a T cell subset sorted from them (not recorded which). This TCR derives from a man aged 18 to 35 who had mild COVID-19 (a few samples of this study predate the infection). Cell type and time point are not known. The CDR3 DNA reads TGTGCCAGCAGTGAAAGGGGTGTTACAGATACGCAGTATTTT. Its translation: CASSERGVTDTQYF.